These 23 T cell receptor beta chains were sequenced from one sample in a study of T cell clonality in common variable immunodeficiency. Method: immunoSEQ multiplex PCR; TCRdb's copy keeps in-frame clones and lacks some. The sample includes under 50,000 clones, none of them occurring once. Sequenced: peripheral blood mononuclear cells. These receptor sequences come from a person aged 18 to 70 in good health.

This clone came up many times. With the read ending 3 residues before the CDR3 end, the germline J gene is used to fill in that end. The J gene is TRBJ2-1, the V gene TRBV11-2; 8 positions agree with TRBD2. Trimming took 5 bases from V and 8 from J; bases not matched to a gene: 11. Germline CDR1 reads SGHAT; CDR2 reads FQNNGV. This CDR3 is built from 15 residues. CDR3 sequence reads: CASSRERGNQYEQFF. The DNA read from the CDR3 is TGTGCCAGCAGCAGAGAGCGGGGGAATCAGTATGAG.

This clone was recorded many times. The read halts 3 residues ahead of the CDR3 end, with the missing end drawn from the germline J gene. This chain joins TRBV5-1 and TRBJ2-7; TRBD2 might be the D (5 bases). Trimming took 0 bases from V and 6 from J, leaving 10 bases between them. Germline CDR1 SGHRS, CDR2 YFSETQ. The CDR3 contains 13 residues. The CDR3 is CASSLELVFEQYF. The part of the CDR3 DNA that was read is TGCGCCAGCAGCTTGGAACTAGTATTCGAG.

This clone was recorded many times. The CDR3 bases that were read are TGTGCCATCAAGGCGGCAGGGGGAGATACG. Encoded protein: CAIKAAGGDT. The entire CDR3 is CAIKAAGGDTQYF. V is TRBV10-3 and J is TRBJ2-3; the match to TRBD1 covers 7 bases. The read terminates 3 residues before the CDR3 end, so the remaining end is supplied by the germline J gene. Germline V gene sequence: CDR1 ENHRY, CDR2 SYGVKD. The CDR3 is 13 amino acids. V was pared by 7 bases and J by 5 bases, with 6 bases of the junction left unmatched.

This clone occurred many times. Read sequence stops 3 residues before the CDR3 end, and the germline J gene provides the missing end. The chain couples TRBV20-1 to TRBJ1-6, with 7 bases identical to TRBD1. Germline CDR1 is DFQATT and CDR2 is SNEGSKA (reference sequence). V shed 0 bases and J 10 bases; nucleotides not matched to a gene: 9. The CDR3 has 15 amino acids. CDR3 sequence reads: CSARDRRQGVSPLHF. The DNA read from the CDR3 is TGCAGTGCTAGAGATCGTCGGCAGGGGGTATCACCC.

This clone was found many times. The CDR3 is cut off 3 residues early in the read; its end comes from the germline J gene. The V and J genes are TRBV4-2 and TRBJ1-2; the D gene is possibly TRBD1 (6 bases). This CDR3 region has 15 residues. Germline lookup yields CDR1 LGHNA and CDR2 YNFKEQ. V shed 0 bases and J shed 4 bases, with 12 bases lying between them. Incomplete CDR3 DNA: TGTGCCAGCAGCCAAGACAGGGGAGAGTCCTATGGC. Amino acid sequence: CASSQDRGESYG. The CDR3 in its entirety is CASSQDRGESYGYTF.

At least ten counts were recorded for this clone. The read comes to an end 3 residues before the CDR3 does, leaving the germline J gene to fill in the end. V usage is TRBV5-6 and J usage is TRBJ2-2, with D perhaps matching TRBD1 (5 bases). The CDR3 totals 15 residues. V shed 0 bases and J shed 2 bases, with 8 bases lying between them. Germline CDR1 SGHDT, CDR2 YYEEEE. CDR3 amino acids: CASSLGQTNTGELFF. CDR3 DNA, as far as it was read: TGTGCCAGCAGCTTGGGACAGACTAACACCGGGGAG.

In this sample, this clone turned up many times. A read error may produce the germline difference seen at one junction end. The read ends 3 residues shy of where the CDR3 ends; the end is completed using the germline J gene. The rearrangement uses TRBV4-2 and TRBJ2-1, with 10 bases fitting TRBD2. The CDR3 sequence is 17 residues long. In germline, CDR1 is LGHNA, CDR2 YNFKEQ. CDR3 sequence reads: CASSHRTGVAGGREQFF. CDR3 DNA, as far as it was read: TGCGCCAGCAGCCACCGAACCGGGGTAGCGGGGGGACGTGAG.

This clone was found many times. Germline is not matched at one junction end, which may reflect a read error. The read finishes 3 residues shy of the CDR3 end, and the germline J gene is used to complete it. The V and J genes are TRBV29-1 and TRBJ2-3; 7 bases line up with TRBD1. CDR3 length: 15 amino acids. Germline V lookup: CDR1 SQVTM, CDR2 ANQGSEA. The CDR3 protein is CSTYSGTDLSETQYF. The CDR3 bases that were read are TGCAGCACCTATTCGGGGACAGACCTTTCAGAGACG.

This clone occurred many times. The CDR3 end falls 3 residues outside the read, so it is completed with the germline J gene. V gene TRBV20-1 combines with J gene TRBJ2-1; 8 bases align to TRBD2. The germline gives CDR1 DFQATT, CDR2 SNEGSKA (reference sequence). The CDR3 sequence is 13 residues long. The V gene end was trimmed by 2 bases and the J gene end by 4 bases; junction bases not matched to a gene: 1. The sequenced CDR3 bases are TGCAGTGCTAGACTAGCGGGTTACAATGAG. Amino acids: CSARLAGYNE. The full CDR3 reads CSARLAGYNEQFF.

In regard to this clone: The read terminates 3 residues ahead of where the CDR3 ends, so the germline J gene completes it. The V and J genes are TRBV18 and TRBJ2-7; 10 nucleotides align to TRBD1. This CDR3 has 14 residues. V gave up 3 bases and J gave up 5 bases; unmatched junction bases: 4. Germline V gene sequence: CDR1 KGHSH, CDR2 LQKENI. This chain's CDR3 is CASSPPTGGNEQYF. The DNA read from the CDR3 is TGTGCCAGCTCACCCCCGACAGGGGGCAACGAG.

The sample holds many counts of this clone. The read ends 3 residues early relative to the CDR3; the germline J gene fills the gap. The genes are TRBV7-8 and TRBJ1-1; 12 bases fit TRBD1. The CDR3 covers 15 residues. Germline V lookup: CDR1 SGHVS, CDR2 FQNEAQ. The CDR3 spells CASSLLGTGGERAFF. The DNA read from the CDR3 is TGTGCCAGCAGCCTATTAGGGACAGGGGGCGAAAGA.

This clone was recorded at least ten times. From the germline J gene comes the end of the CDR3, since the read stops 3 residues before it. The rearrangement uses TRBV5-1 and TRBJ1-1; tentatively, D is TRBD1 (6 bases). Trimming removed 2 bases at V and 0 bases at J, with 8 bases between. Germline V gives CDR1 SGHRS, CDR2 YFSETQ. The CDR3 sequence is 14 residues long. The DNA read from the CDR3 is TGCGCCAGCAGCTTCGGACAGATGAACACTGAA. Translated, it gives CASSFGQMNTE. The CDR3 as a whole reads CASSFGQMNTEAFF.

This clone was detected ten times or more. The CDR3 is cut off 3 residues early in the read; its end comes from the germline J gene. The chain joins TRBV29-1 to TRBJ1-4; 10 bases agree with TRBD1. Germline V gene data show CDR1 as SQVTM and CDR2 as ANQGSEA. CDR3 size: 13 residues. V lost 5 bases to trimming and J lost 6 bases; unmatched junction nucleotides: 3. The sequenced CDR3 bases are TGCAGCGTTTCGACAGGGGGCTATGAAAAA. It specifies CSVSTGGYEK. In full, the CDR3 is CSVSTGGYEKLFF.

This clone showed up many times. The missing CDR3 end, 3 residues past where the read stops, is filled in from the germline J gene. The chain employs TRBV5-6 and TRBJ2-5; no definite D call. Trimming left V 4 bases short and J 7 bases short, with 8 bases between. This CDR3 is 11 amino acids long. CDR1 SGHDT and CDR2 YYEEEE come from the germline V gene. CDR3 amino acids: CASSVQSTQYF. The part of the CDR3 DNA that was read is TGTGCCAGCAGCGTTCAGTCGACC.

This clone was counted at least ten times. The read gets to within 3 residues of the CDR3 end, and the germline J gene fills in the rest. The chain couples TRBV19 to TRBJ1-6, with D unresolved. The CDR3 runs 18 residues. Germline V lookup: CDR1 LNHDA, CDR2 SQIVND (reference sequence). V was pared by 10 bases and J by 0 bases, with 22 bases between. The CDR3 loop reads CAIPSAEAESSYNSPLHF. The sequenced part of the CDR3 DNA is TGTGCCATCCCCAGCGCCGAGGCGGAGAGCTCCTATAATTCACCC.

This clone has a handful of counts. The missing CDR3 end, 3 residues past where the read stops, is filled in from the germline J gene. The rearrangement uses TRBV19 and TRBJ2-1, with TRBD2 matching 8 bases. This CDR3 has 14 amino acids. V trimming: 9 bases; J trimming: 9 bases; junction bases outside the gene matches: 13. Germline CDR1 LNHDA, CDR2 SQIVND (reference sequence). The CDR3 loop is CASQTGAGAVEQFF. The CDR3 bases that were read are TGTGCCAGCCAAACTGGAGCGGGAGCCGTTGAG.

Many counts were recorded for this clone. The CDR3 extends 3 residues past the end of the read, so its final part is completed from the germline J gene. The chain links TRBV20-1 to TRBJ2-2; 7 positions agree with TRBD1. Germline values: CDR1 DFQATT, CDR2 SNEGSKA (reference sequence). This CDR3 is built from 15 residues. The DNA read from the CDR3 is TGCAGTGCTAGAGATCCCCAGGGGGTTAATGAAAAG. Translation: CSARDPQGVNEK. Given in full, the CDR3 is CSARDPQGVNEKLFF.

This clone was counted ten times or more. The CDR3 end is not reached by the read, which stops 3 residues before it; the germline J gene fills it in. V is TRBV5-1 and J is TRBJ2-3; possible D gene TRBD2, 6 bases. CDR1 and CDR2 (germline): SGHRS, YFSETQ. The length of the CDR3 is 14 residues. V was clipped by 3 bases and J by 6 bases, with 14 bases between them. CDR3 amino acids: CASSSRLEVDTQYF. The DNA read from the CDR3 is TGCGCCAGCAGCTCCAGACTAGAGGTGGATACG.

This clone was detected only a few times. The read stops 3 residues short of the end of the CDR3; the missing end is completed from the germline J gene. The rearrangement uses TRBV5-1 and TRBJ1-4, with TRBD1 matching 9 bases. CDR1 is SGHRS, CDR2 YFSETQ, per germline. This CDR3 comprises 12 residues. CDR3 bases read: TGCGCCAGCAGCCCGGGACAGGGTACA. Amino acid sequence: CASSPGQGT. The entire CDR3 reads CASSPGQGTLFF.

The table lists this clone with many counts. The DNA ends 3 residues before the CDR3 does, and the rest of the CDR3 is filled in from the germline J gene. The rearrangement links TRBV30 to TRBJ2-5; TRBD2 agrees at 12 bases. The CDR3 covers 16 residues. J was trimmed by 2 bases and V by 2 bases; bases with no gene match: 6. Germline-derived CDR1 and CDR2 are GTSNPN and SVGIG (reference sequence). The part of the CDR3 DNA that was read is TGTGCCTGGAGTTCCGGGACTAGCGGGCCACAAGAGACC. This gives the protein CAWSSGTSGPQET. The complete CDR3 sequence is CAWSSGTSGPQETQYF.

This clone was picked up many times. With the read ending 3 residues before the CDR3 end, the germline J gene is used to fill in that end. This chain joins TRBV6-2 or TRBV6-3 and TRBJ2-4; possibly TRBD1 for D (5 bases). CDR3 size: 15 residues. Germline CDR1 reads MNHEY; CDR2 reads SVGEGT. CDR3: CASSYEGQGPFLQYF. Partial CDR3 DNA: TGTGCCAGCAGTTACGAAGGACAAGGCCCTTTCCTT.

Ten or more counts support this clone. The sequence runs out 3 residues before the end of the CDR3; the remainder is reconstructed from the germline J gene. V usage is TRBV5-1 and J usage is TRBJ1-2; 7 bases are shared with TRBD1. This CDR3 is built from 14 residues. V lost 2 bases to trimming and J lost 1 base; unmatched junction nucleotides: 2. Germline loops: CDR1 SGHRS, CDR2 YFSETQ. The part of the CDR3 DNA that was read is TGCGCCAGCAGCTTTGGGGACAGTAACTATGGC. Encoded protein: CASSFGDSNYG. The CDR3 reads in full as CASSFGDSNYGYTF.

Ten or more counts support this clone. The read is 3 residues too short to cover the CDR3 end, so that end is filled in from the germline J gene. This sequence joins TRBV5-1 and TRBJ1-1; no firm D call. The germline gives CDR1 SGHRS, CDR2 YFSETQ. This CDR3 is 13 amino acids long. CDR3 protein: CASSLGGSGEAFF. Incomplete CDR3 DNA: TGCGCCAGCAGCTTGGGCGGGTCAGGCGAA.